Below, one T cell receptor beta chain is given with its context. No cognate antigen has been identified for it. The sample holds no much larger clone one base away, and base qualities are not on file. The CDR3 runs 15 residues from the cysteine to the phenylalanine. The only DNA kept is the CDR3, 45 bases in frame from the first base. CDR1 MNHEY and CDR2 SVGAGI were looked up in the germline V gene. A distance of 7 bases separates the germline ends of V and J, which lose 1 base and 1 base respectively. The sample comes from a study of blood T cell repertoires in COVID-19 (TCRdb year 2020). Background on the whole study: The collaborator samples originated in the United States, Italy and Spain and spanned the acute and convalescent phases of COVID-19. The material from the prospective study consisted of cDNA or gDNA derived from T cells, B-cell-depleted T cells, or PBMCs. The dataset comprised deeply sampled blood TCRbeta repertoires from subjects exposed to, actively infected with, or recovered from COVID-19. The repertoires were made available in a free public database intended to serve as a resource for research on the immune response to SARS-CoV-2. Samples were obtained from the ongoing ImmuneRACE study (first 160 participants) and from over 1,000 subjects provided by 6 global collaborators. The sample metadata nearly always contained a de-identified subject ID, COVID-19 status, age in years and sex. Where HLA class I and class II types were available, the types were taken from metadata supplied by the sample provider, not from assay-based typing. Paper-wide results and their limitations: The amount of clinical and demographic metadata varied by source and participant and was provided uncurated.

The immunoSEQ Assay, a bias-controlled multiplex PCR, was used to amplify TCRbeta CDR3 regions from genomic DNA. From the authors' description of their analysis: Within the assay, amplification of reference gene primers was used to estimate how many nucleated cells each sample contained. Sequence reads were collapsed and filtered to measure the absolute abundance of every unique TCRbeta CDR3 rearrangement. For each sample, productive Simpson clonality was calculated as the square root of Simpson's diversity index across productive rearrangements. Entries here come from immuneACCESS through TCRdb and include only in-frame sequences with V and J called. Some clones fail to appear in such tables; in the studies checked, an unresolved V gene covers under half of the shortfall, and the cause of the remainder is unknown. The V and J calls and clone size are taken from that table; D and trimming were inferred from the DNA. The sample table lists 200,000 to 250,000 clones, around 82% of them with a count of one. About 4.8% of the sample rests with the top ten.

Collaborating institutions collected whole blood in K2EDTA tubes following their own protocols. For TCRbeta analysis, collaborators shipped samples in one of three forms: frozen whole blood, isolated PBMCs, or DNA extracted from either of those sample types. The chain links TRBV6-5 with TRBJ2-2, with TRBD2 perhaps the D gene, on 5 matching bases. Source material: peripheral blood. The receptor was derived from a woman in her 70s with acute or convalescent COVID-19. The DNA sequence is given as TGTGCCAGCAGTTACTTCGCGGGGAACACCGGGGAGCTGTTTTTT. This gives the protein CASSYFAGNTGELFF.